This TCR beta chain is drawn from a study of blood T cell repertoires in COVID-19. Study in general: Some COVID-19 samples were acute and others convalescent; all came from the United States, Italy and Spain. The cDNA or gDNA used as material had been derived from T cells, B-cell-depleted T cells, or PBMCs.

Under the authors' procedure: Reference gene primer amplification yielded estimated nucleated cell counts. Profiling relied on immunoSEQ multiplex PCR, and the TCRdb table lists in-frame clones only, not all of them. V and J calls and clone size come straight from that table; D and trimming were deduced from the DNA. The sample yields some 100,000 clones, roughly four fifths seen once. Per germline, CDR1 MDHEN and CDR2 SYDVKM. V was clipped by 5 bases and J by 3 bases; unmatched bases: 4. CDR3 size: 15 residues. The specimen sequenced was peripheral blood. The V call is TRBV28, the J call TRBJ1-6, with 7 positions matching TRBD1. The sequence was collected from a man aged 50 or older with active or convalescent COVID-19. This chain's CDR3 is CASSKGADYNSPLHF. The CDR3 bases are TGTGCCAGCAGTAAGGGGGCGGACTATAATTCACCCCTCCACTTT.